What follows are 28 T cell receptor beta chains derived from one specimen sequenced in a study of naive and memory T cell subsets. A UMI-containing oligonucleotide was joined by 3' ligation to the TCR cDNA template. Ligated cDNA underwent four rounds of PCR with nested alpha and beta constant region primers and SP2. Each CDR3 protein is one row after TCRdb ran MiXCR on the 5' RACE reads. The data contain 57,000 or so distinct CDR3 sequences, 7% to 8.5% of them singletons. The receptors derive from a male donor in good health.

The chain joins TRBV29-1 to TRBJ1-4; D possibly corresponds to TRBD1 (5 bases). Germline V gene lookup returns CDR1 SQVTM and CDR2 ANQGSEA. V was clipped by 5 bases and J by 3 bases, with 7 bases between them. The CDR3 is 12 residues long. This CDR3 reads CSVRGANEKLFF. In nucleotides, the CDR3 is TGCAGCGTTAGGGGAGCTAATGAAAAACTGTTTTTT. The full variable domain, rest sourced from reference TRBV29-1 and TRBJ1-4, is SAVISQKPSRDICQRGTSLTIQCQVDSQVTMMFWYRQQPGQSLTLIATANQGSEATYESGFVIDKFPISRPNLTFSTLTVSNMSPEDSSIYLCSVRGANEKLFFGSGTQLSVL.

The rearrangement joins TRBV18 to TRBJ1-5, with D perhaps TRBD1 (6 bases). Trimming cost V 3 bases and J 0 bases, with 21 bases left between them. The V gene's germline CDR1 is KGHSH and CDR2 LQKENI. CDR3 length: 19 amino acids. CDR3 in amino acids: CASSPQSDSGKYSNQPQHF. The CDR3 coding sequence is TGTGCCAGCTCACCGCAGTCGGACAGCGGAAAGTATAGCAATCAGCCCCAGCATTTT. The variable domain in full, completed from reference TRBV18 and TRBJ1-5, reads NAGVMQNPRHLVRRRGQEARLRCSPMKGHSHVYWYRQLPEEGLKFMVYLQKENIIDESGMPKERFSAEFPKEGPSILRIQQVVRGDSAAYFCASSPQSDSGKYSNQPQHFGDGTRLSIL.

This clonotype was seen many times. The chain joins TRBV20-1 to TRBJ2-1; 9 bases agree with TRBD1. The CDR3 contains 16 residues. J lost 8 bases, V lost 1 base, and 12 bases had no gene match. CDR1 DFQATT and CDR2 SNEGSKA come from the germline V gene (reference sequence). CDR3 in amino acids: CSARGGTGRVVHEQFF. Here the CDR3 DNA reads TGCAGTGCTAGAGGGGGGACAGGGAGAGTTGTCCATGAGCAGTTCTTC.

This chain joins TRBV12-3 or TRBV12-4 and TRBJ1-6, with D unresolved. The CDR3 covers 16 residues. V was cut by 4 bases and J by 1 base, with 11 bases left in between. CDR3 bases: TGTGCCAGCAGTTCTCAAGGATGGTCCTATAATTCACCCCTCCACTTT. Protein sequence: CASSSQGWSYNSPLHF.

The rearrangement links TRBV11-2 to TRBJ1-1, with TRBD1 matching over 7 bases. Germline V gene lookup returns CDR1 SGHAT and CDR2 FQNNGV. V shed 5 bases and J 4 bases; nucleotides not matched to a gene: 4. CDR3 size: 13 residues. CDR3 bases: TGTGCCAGCAGCAACCAGGGGGGCACTGAAGCTTTCTTT. It encodes CASSNQGGTEAFF.

The V and J genes are TRBV5-4 and TRBJ2-5; 12 positions match TRBD2. The V segment lost 4 bases and the J segment 0 bases; nucleotides outside the gene matches: 7. From germline, CDR1 is SGHNT and CDR2 YYREEE (reference sequence). CDR3 size: 17 residues. The DNA for the CDR3 is TGTGCCAGCAGCGATGGGACTAGCGGGCCCTACCAAGAGACCCAGTACTTC. Its translation is CASSDGTSGPYQETQYF.

This clonotype was seen at least ten times. The rearrangement joins TRBV11-2 to TRBJ1-5; D gene uncertain. Germline CDR1 and CDR2: SGHAT and FQNNGV. Trimming took 1 base from V and 0 from J, leaving 7 bases between them. The CDR3 extends over 15 amino acids. The CDR3 here is CASSLAPDSNQPQHF. The CDR3 region has the DNA TGTGCCAGCAGCTTAGCTCCGGATAGCAATCAGCCCCAGCATTTT.

The table lists this clonotype with many counts. V usage is TRBV5-1 and J usage is TRBJ1-1; 7 positions agree with TRBD1. The germline gives CDR1 SGHRS, CDR2 YFSETQ. Trimming at V came to 4 bases and at J to 0 bases, leaving 3 bases not matched to a gene. The CDR3 has 14 residues. Written as DNA, the CDR3 is TGCGCCAGCAGCAAGGGGACAGTGAACACTGAAGCTTTCTTT. Protein: CASSKGTVNTEAFF.

This clonotype was seen at least ten times. The CDR3 DNA reads TGTGCCAGCAGTCGCGAGACTGGCTCGAACACCGGGGAGCTGTTTTTT. Protein product: CASSRETGSNTGELFF. The rearrangement uses TRBV12-3 or TRBV12-4 and TRBJ2-2; D uncertain. CDR3 size: 16 residues. V lost 5 bases to trimming and J lost 0 bases, with 13 bases between them.

This clonotype was counted many times. The J gene is TRBJ2-5, the V gene TRBV7-8; 7 bases align to TRBD1. The CDR3 spans 13 residues. Losses at the gene ends were 5 bases for V and 5 bases for J; bases not matched to a gene: 5. Germline V lookup: CDR1 SGHVS, CDR2 FQNEAQ. The CDR3, as DNA: TGTGCCAGCAGCCGCAGGGGGTTCGAGACCCAGTACTTC. It specifies CASSRRGFETQYF.

This clonotype has a count of ten or more. The chain combines TRBV7-8 with TRBJ2-7; D is possibly TRBD1 or TRBD2 (6 bases each). This CDR3 is 14 amino acids long. CDR1 is SGHVS and CDR2 is FQNEAQ in the germline V gene. With 3 bases removed from V and 4 bases from J, the gap between germline ends came to 13 bases. CDR3 DNA: TGTGCCAGCAGCTTGGGGGGCTTCGCTTACGAGCAGTACTTC. Its translation: CASSLGGFAYEQYF.

The table lists this clonotype with many counts. The chain recombines TRBV2 with TRBJ2-7, with D possibly matching TRBD1 (5 bases). This CDR3 contains 12 residues. Germline CDR1 SNHLY, CDR2 FYNNEI. V was pared by 3 bases and J by 2 bases, with 5 bases between. The CDR3 DNA follows: TGTGCCAGCAGTGACAGGGCCTACGAGCAGTACTTC. Translation: CASSDRAYEQYF.

This chain joins TRBV20-1 and TRBJ2-3; the match to TRBD2 covers 11 bases. The CDR3 has 14 residues. Germline lookup yields CDR1 DFQATT and CDR2 SNEGSKA (reference sequence). With V trimmed by 5 bases and J by 3 bases, 4 bases remained unmatched. DNA for the CDR3: TGCAGTGCTCATCTAGCGGGGGGAACAGATACGCAGTATTTT. Its translation: CSAHLAGGTDTQYF.

There are a few counts of this clonotype. CDR3 sequence: CASSLTQLATEQFF. The CDR3 DNA sequence: TGTGCCAGCAGTTTAACCCAGCTAGCGACCGAGCAGTTCTTC. The chain links TRBV12-3 or TRBV12-4 to TRBJ2-1, with D perhaps TRBD2 (6 bases). The CDR3 spans 14 residues. Trimming took off 2 bases at V and 10 bases at J, with 15 bases between the two ends.

Remarks on this clonotype: One base away lies a much larger clone, so this may be a sequencing read error. The gene calls are TRBV30 and TRBJ2-1; TRBD2 is a possible D gene (6 bases). This CDR3 contains 14 residues. In germline, CDR1 is GTSNPN, CDR2 SVGIG (reference sequence). CDR3 region: CAWEGRNSYNEHFF. The CDR3 bases are TGTGCCTGGGAGGGGAGGAACTCCTACAATGAGCATTTCTTC.

This clonotype was counted many times. The rearrangement joins TRBV7-2 to TRBJ2-2; 10 bases line up with TRBD2. The length of the CDR3 is 16 residues. The V and J ends lost 1 base and 7 bases, in that order; junction bases with no gene match: 6. Germline CDR1 SGHTA, CDR2 FQGNSA. Here the CDR3 reads CASSLGAGGAIGELFF. The CDR3 DNA is TGTGCCAGCAGCTTAGGAGCGGGGGGGGCGATCGGGGAGCTGTTTTTT.

This clonotype showed up just a few times. This chain uses TRBV6-5 with TRBJ2-7, with D unresolved. The germline V gene has CDR1 MNHEY and CDR2 SVGAGI. The CDR3 is 17 amino acids. V dropped 0 bases and J dropped 0 bases, with 15 bases sitting between them. CDR3 nucleotide sequence: TGTGCCAGCAGTTACTCGACCGGTCAGCCGAACTCCTACGAGCAGTACTTC. Translation: CASSYSTGQPNSYEQYF.

This clonotype was observed many times. The rearrangement uses TRBV12-3 or TRBV12-4 and TRBJ1-2; no clear D gene. The V gene lost 4 bases and the J gene lost 7 bases, with 13 bases spanning the gap. CDR3 length: 13 residues. The DNA of the CDR3 is TGTGCCAGCAGTTCGTCCCCTTACGTTGGCTACACCTTC. Residues: CASSSSPYVGYTF.

In its sample, this clonotype was seen a few times. CDR3 region: CASSISDLSNQPQHF. The CDR3 DNA is TGTGCCAGTAGTATTTCCGATCTTAGCAATCAGCCCCAGCATTTT. The chain joins TRBV19 to TRBJ1-5; D remains unclear. Looked up from germline, CDR1 is LNHDA and CDR2 is SQIVND (reference sequence). V was cut by 3 bases and J by 0 bases, with 9 bases left in between. The CDR3 is made up of 15 amino acids.

This clonotype was counted a few times. This rearrangement joins TRBV29-1 to TRBJ1-1; D unresolved. Germline V lookup: CDR1 SQVTM, CDR2 ANQGSEA. The CDR3 consists of 12 residues. V dropped 3 bases and J dropped 5 bases, with 10 bases sitting between them. In nucleotides, the CDR3 is TGCAGCGTTGACGACGACGAGACTGAAGCTTTCTTT. It specifies CSVDDDETEAFF.

There are many counts of this clonotype. V and J are TRBV14 and TRBJ2-1; D is perhaps TRBD1 (6 bases). The V gene's germline CDR1 is SGHDN and CDR2 FVKESK. V gave up 3 bases and J gave up 1 base, with 7 bases separating them. This CDR3 is 14 amino acids long. CDR3: CASSHRGSYNEQFF. The CDR3 DNA is TGTGCCAGCAGCCACAGGGGTTCCTACAATGAGCAGTTCTTC. The full variable domain, completed using reference TRBV14 and TRBJ2-1, is EAGVTQFPSHSVIEKGQTVTLRCDPISGHDNLYWYRRVMGKEIKFLLHFVKESKQDESGMPNNRFLAERTGGTYSTLKVQPAELEDSGVYFCASSHRGSYNEQFFGPGTRLTVL.

This clonotype has at least ten counts. This sequence joins TRBV6-1 and TRBJ2-1; 11 bases fit TRBD2. This CDR3 spans 17 amino acids. J was trimmed by 6 bases and V by 6 bases; bases with no gene match: 13. Germline CDR1 is MNHNS and CDR2 is SASEGT. DNA of the CDR3: TGTGCCAGCAGCCCGCGAGGGTCTAGCGGGGGGATCAATGAGCAGTTCTTC. This gives the protein CASSPRGSSGGINEQFF.

This clonotype was seen a few times. The J gene is TRBJ2-2, the V gene TRBV5-5, with D perhaps TRBD1 (7 bases). The CDR3 totals 14 residues. Trimming left V 3 bases short and J 6 bases short, with 12 bases between. Germline V gives CDR1 SGHKS, CDR2 YYEKEE (reference sequence). CDR3: CASSSTGTPGELFF. The CDR3, as DNA: TGTGCCAGCAGCTCGACAGGGACTCCCGGGGAGCTGTTTTTT.

V is TRBV11-3 and J is TRBJ2-1; 7 positions agree with TRBD1. J gave up 5 bases and V 4 bases, and 5 bases lay outside the gene matches. The CDR3 spans 14 residues. Per the germline V gene, CDR1 is SGHNT and CDR2 is YENEEA. The CDR3: CASSSGTADNEQFF. In nucleotides, the CDR3 is TGTGCCAGCAGCTCCGGGACAGCGGACAATGAGCAGTTCTTC.

The chain couples TRBV6-5 to TRBJ2-5; D is unresolved. Germline V lookup: CDR1 MNHEY, CDR2 SVGAGI. V gave up 2 bases and J gave up 5 bases, with 3 bases separating them. The CDR3 loop spans 11 amino acids. CDR3 sequence: CASSYGETQYF. The CDR3 DNA reads as TGTGCCAGCAGTTACGGCGAGACCCAGTACTTC.

Regarding this clonotype: A much larger clonotype is one base distant, so this may be a read error. The V and J genes are TRBV14 and TRBJ1-3, with no clear D. Germline CDR1 SGHDN, CDR2 FVKESK. This CDR3 region has 16 residues. The CDR3 protein is CVSSQDTGIGRNTIYF. CDR3 coding DNA: TGTGTCAGCAGCCAAGATACTGGCATTGGACGGAACACCATATATTTT.

The chain couples TRBV18 to TRBJ2-2; D not certain. Trimming stripped 1 base from V and 5 bases from J, with 14 bases between. Per the germline V gene, CDR1 is KGHSH and CDR2 is LQKENI. The CDR3 loop spans 16 amino acids. The CDR3 nucleotides read TGTGCCAGCTCACCACTCGAGCTTCAATCGACCGGGGAGCTGTTTTTT. The encoded protein is CASSPLELQSTGELFF.

This clonotype was seen only a few times. V gene TRBV6-1 combines with J gene TRBJ1-1; no firm D call. The germline CDR1 and CDR2 sequences are MNHNS and SASEGT. This CDR3 is 13 amino acids long. V was clipped by 6 bases and J by 2 bases, with 10 bases between them. CDR3 DNA sequence: TGTGCCAGCAGCCTATCGGGTAACACTGAAGCTTTCTTT. It translates to CASSLSGNTEAFF.